Included here is one T cell receptor beta chain sequence, with context. Its antigen is unidentified. Starting 14 to 28 days after autologous transplant, ipilimumab 1 mg/kg was given. Sequencing was performed with immunoSEQ multiplex PCR; in TCRdb, only in-frame clones are kept and a portion is missing. In the table there are roughly 9,700 clones, around four fifths of which are singletons. The length of the CDR3 is 14 residues. Trimming shortened V by 3 bases and J by 0 bases, and 6 bases separated the two germline ends. In germline, CDR1 is SGHAT, CDR2 FQNNGV. These data belong to a study of ipilimumab plus nivolumab after autologous stem cell transplantation. Study as a whole: DLBCL patients had primary refractory or relapsed disease. Study outcomes and limitations: Per the authors, repertoire, Treg and microbiota data justify further study.

The source of this sequence is a male donor with diffuse large B-cell lymphoma. Sample: PBMCs, taken in a trial of ipilimumab plus nivolumab as post-transplant consolidation. The V gene is TRBV11-2, the J gene TRBJ1-3; the D is unclear. The CDR3 loop reads CASSLPSSGNTIYF. CDR3 bases: TGTGCCAGCAGCTTGCCTAGCTCTGGAAACACCATATATTTT.